What follows is one TCR beta chain and its context. Its antigen is as yet unknown. For the second PCR, which ran for 7 to 11 cycles, a sample-barcoded 5' primer and a J-beta primer mix were used. CDR3-containing paired-end reads numbered at least 2.5 million in each sample. From the 5' RACE reads, TCRdb called clonotypes with MiXCR, one entry per CDR3 protein. The table includes more than 500,000 distinct CDR3 sequences, about 29% detected once. V lost 6 bases, J lost 0 bases, and 11 bases lay in between. Germline CDR1 is SNHLY and CDR2 is FYNNEI. This CDR3 is 14 amino acids long. The data are from a study of blood T cells in healthy people across ages. Study observations and caveats: Per million T cells, TCR beta diversity dropped about linearly as age rose.

These data also featured in a second study, about T cells of mothers and their children.

This TCR was recovered from a boy aged 2-15 years in good health. Sequenced: blood. The chain uses TRBV2 and TRBJ1-1; no clear D. CDR3 in amino acids: CASRPNWMNTEAFF. As DNA, the CDR3 is TGTGCCAGCAGGCCCAATTGGATGAACACTGAAGCTTTCTTT.